This TCR beta chain was sequenced during a study of OX40 agonist ivuxolimab in advanced cancers. About the research overall: At 0.01 to 10 mg/kg, ivuxolimab was administered intravenously to patients every 2 weeks. Dose-escalation subjects each had hepatocellular carcinoma, melanoma, renal cell or head and neck cancer.

The method was immunoSEQ multiplex PCR; TCRdb's version includes in-frame clones alone and lacks a portion of them. Of roughly 35,000 clones in the sample, approximately 79% were seen once. This CDR3 comprises 12 residues. V lost 4 bases and J lost 8, with 9 bases in between. The germline V gene encodes CDR1 SEHNR and CDR2 FQNEAQ (reference sequence). The receptor was derived from an adult with an advanced solid tumor such as melanoma, head and neck, liver or kidney cancer. The gene calls are TRBV7-9 and TRBJ2-1; D unclear. Sequenced here: CD4+ or CD8+ T cells sorted from blood, sampled in a trial of the OX40 agonist ivuxolimab. CDR3 sequence reads: CASSSGDHEQFF. CDR3 nucleotide sequence: TGTGCCAGCAGCTCAGGAGACCATGAGCAGTTCTTC.